This T cell receptor (beta chain) was identified in a study of blood T cell repertoires in COVID-19. Method: immunoSEQ multiplex PCR; TCRdb's copy keeps in-frame clones and lacks some. Among some 170,000 clones listed, roughly 89% were seen once. Trimming shortened V by 4 bases and J by 0 bases, and 8 bases separated the two germline ends. Germline-derived CDR1 and CDR2 are SGHNT and YYREEE (reference sequence). The length of the CDR3 is 13 residues. The sequence derives from a woman aged 55 to 70 who had recovered from COVID-19. V and J are TRBV5-4 and TRBJ2-7; D unresolved. The sample comprised peripheral blood. DNA for the CDR3: TGTGCCAGCAGCCCCTTCGGCTCCTACGAGCAGTACTTC. It yields the protein CASSPFGSYEQYF. The full variable domain, completed using reference TRBV5-4 and TRBJ2-7, is ETGVTQSPTHLIKTRGQQVTLRCSSQSGHNTVSWYQQALGQGPQFIFQYYREEENGRGNFPPRFSGLQFPNYSSELNVNALELDDSALYLCASSPFGSYEQYFGPGTRLTVT.